This is a list of T cell receptor beta chains from one sample in a study of blood T cell repertoires in COVID-19. Method: immunoSEQ multiplex PCR; TCRdb's copy keeps in-frame clones and lacks some. This sample carries a few hundred thousand clones, about nine tenths of them seen once, and the ten largest clones take 6.2%. Sequenced material: peripheral blood. Receptors originate from a man in his sixties with acute or convalescent COVID-19. Both conserved end residues are part of each CDR3. Only part of the rows carry a size: once, few, many, or a class if the clone is expanded.

-	TRBV28	TRBJ2-5	CASSPPLGRTETQYF
-	TRBV7-8	TRBJ2-1	CASSRGGFSYNEQFF
-	TRBV28	TRBJ2-7	CATDPRTGSYEQYF
-	TRBV28	TRBJ1-4	CASSQRALNEKLFF
-	TRBV30	TRBJ1-5	CAWSSGGGNQPQHF
-	TRBV6-1	TRBJ1-1	CASSEAGGLRTEAFF
-	TRBV19	TRBJ2-7	CASRDRYSYEQYF
-	TRBV6-5	TRBJ1-1	CASSYGQGMNTEAFF
once	TRBV24-1	TRBJ1-1	CATGGQGLNTEAFF
-	TRBV5-6	TRBJ2-7	CASSFVGPGQGIGVEYF
few	TRBV27	TRBJ2-2	CASSPRGDGAGELFF
-	TRBV30	TRBJ2-1	CAWSVGLAGSYNEQFF
few	TRBV28	TRBJ2-5	CASSLIGLAETQYF
-	TRBV6-5	TRBJ2-5	CASSPRTSWETQYF
-	TRBV3-1/TRBV3-2	TRBJ2-5	CASSQVTAKRTQYF
-	TRBV6-4	TRBJ1-2	CASSPTGINYGYTF
-	TRBV6-5	TRBJ2-1	CASRGEGVYEQFF
-	TRBV4-1	TRBJ2-2	CASSRYTGGPNTGELFF
-	TRBV18	TRBJ2-5	CASSPRGGRAGETQYF
-	TRBV29-1	TRBJ2-3	CSVAGTGGGGGTDTQYF
few	TRBV5-1	TRBJ2-3	CASSLSAGVSTDTQYF
-	TRBV7-3	TRBJ2-2	CASGRGDTGELFF
-	TRBV28	TRBJ2-7	CASSPYRGYEQYF
-	TRBV9	TRBJ2-5	CASSVVTGLAGEETQYF
-	TRBV10-3	TRBJ2-3	CAISESKLAGPTDTQYF
-	TRBV28	TRBJ2-7	CASSLLLRGTGRRSAYEQYF
-	TRBV21-1	TRBJ2-7	CASLPPLKSGDEQYF
-	TRBV11-2	TRBJ2-5	CASSLATSGRRKTQYF
-	TRBV19	TRBJ1-5	CASRYKDRGNQPQHF
-	TRBV6-5	TRBJ1-5	CASTQGGAANQPQHF
once	TRBV20-1	TRBJ2-5	CSGGVQETQYF
-	TRBV2	TRBJ1-4	CASSEQTGIANEKLFF
-	TRBV28	TRBJ1-3	CASTLGRGSPKSSGNTIYF
once	TRBV3-1/TRBV3-2	TRBJ2-1	CASRGLAGGNEQFF
-	TRBV4-2	TRBJ2-5	CASSHPTGTAQETQYF
-	TRBV6-1	TRBJ1-2	CASRRTDRGYTF
-	TRBV19	TRBJ2-7	CASSPLAGRSYEQYF
-	TRBV5-5	TRBJ2-1	CASRMTGSYNEQFF
-	TRBV7-9	TRBJ2-1	CASSPTGLSYNEQFF
-	TRBV7-2	TRBJ1-1	CASSLNRNTEAFF
-	TRBV27	TRBJ2-1	CASSWTGNEQFF
-	TRBV24-1	TRBJ1-2	CATSDRTGPHGYTF
-	TRBV12-5	TRBJ2-4	CASGLVYGDRAKNIQYF
-	TRBV11-3	TRBJ2-7	CASSLSGDSYEQYF
-	TRBV29-1	TRBJ2-7	CSAETSYEQYF
-	TRBV2	TRBJ2-2	CASSGNSGSHTGELFF
-	TRBV29-1	TRBJ2-1	CSVAGRERLYNEQFF
few	TRBV4-3	TRBJ1-1	CASSQDVRGPRETEAFF
-	TRBV28	TRBJ2-1	CASRQPGLANEQFF
once	TRBV10-3	TRBJ1-1	CAISARSDTEAFF